The 14 T cell receptor beta chains below were found in one sample sequenced in a study of post-analysis software for immune sequencing data. For these TCRs, the target antigens are not known. Prepared TCR beta cDNA libraries contained unique molecular identifiers. In TCRdb, the PCR reads were re-called with MiXCR into one record per CDR3 protein. Of hundreds of thousands of distinct CDR3 sequences listed, 25% to 30% are singletons. Whole-study results and caveats: In patients, roughly five TRBV segments were more frequent than in controls, with TRBV5-6, TRBV5-1 and TRBV20-1 among them.

The sequenced sample was blood. The receptors were sampled from a girl aged 10 to 17 with multiple sclerosis.

The chain combines TRBV20-1 with TRBJ2-6; TRBD1 might be the D (6 bases). The CDR3 has 15 amino acids. Germline CDR1 is DFQATT and CDR2 is SNEGSKA (reference sequence). V dropped 4 bases and J dropped 2 bases, with 12 bases sitting between them. The DNA for the CDR3 is TGCAGTGCTAATAACAGGGTTACTGGGGCCAACGTCCTGACTTTC. Protein sequence: CSANNRVTGANVLTF.

This clonotype was seen more than once but under ten times. The J gene is TRBJ2-1, the V gene TRBV3-1; D unclear. V was pared by 0 bases and J by 5 bases, with 5 bases between. This CDR3 is 13 amino acids long. Germline loops: CDR1 LGHDT, CDR2 YNNKEL (reference sequence). For the CDR3, the DNA is TGTGCCAGCAGCCAAGATCACCACAATGAGCAGTTCTTC. As protein: CASSQDHHNEQFF.

This clonotype has just a few counts. The chain joins TRBV12-3 or TRBV12-4 to TRBJ2-7; a possible D gene is TRBD2 (6 bases). The CDR3 runs to 16 residues. V lost 4 bases and J lost 3, with 19 bases in between. CDR3 amino acids: CASSSGLLRGLYEQYF. The CDR3 nucleotides are TGTGCCAGCAGTTCGGGACTTCTCAGAGGACTCTACGAGCAGTACTTC.

This clonotype has at least ten counts. This chain links TRBV20-1 with TRBJ2-7; 7 nucleotides line up with TRBD2. This CDR3 comprises 13 residues. J lost 4 bases, V lost 3 bases, and 6 bases had no gene match. Looked up from germline, CDR1 is DFQATT and CDR2 is SNEGSKA (reference sequence). This CDR3 is CSASSRGGYEQYF. CDR3 sequence (DNA): TGCAGTGCTAGCTCTCGGGGAGGGTACGAGCAGTACTTC.

On this clonotype: The junction differs from germline at one of its ends, possibly a read error. The V call is TRBV28, the J call TRBJ1-5; 9 bases fit TRBD1. This CDR3 spans 16 amino acids. The germline V gene encodes CDR1 MDHEN and CDR2 SYDVKM. CDR3 bases: TGTGCCTGCAGTGAGGAAGGGACAGGGAGTGGGCAGCCCCAGCATTTT. This codes for CACSEEGTGSGQPQHF.

This clonotype came up many times. The V and J genes are TRBV7-9 and TRBJ1-5; unclear D gene. Between the trimmed V and J ends, which lost 1 base and 6 bases, there was a span of 4 bases. Germline V gives CDR1 SEHNR, CDR2 FQNEAQ (reference sequence). This CDR3 has 12 amino acids. This CDR3 reads CASSLDGQPQHF. The CDR3 coding sequence is TGTGCCAGCAGCTTAGACGGTCAGCCCCAGCATTTT.

The chain combines TRBV3-1 with TRBJ1-2, with D perhaps TRBD1 (6 bases). The CDR3 is made up of 13 amino acids. V gave up 2 bases and J gave up 5 bases, with 9 bases separating them. Germline V lookup: CDR1 LGHDT, CDR2 YNNKEL (reference sequence). For the CDR3, the DNA is TGTGCCAGCAGCCAATTGACAGGATATGGCTACACCTTC. This gives the protein CASSQLTGYGYTF.

This clonotype has only a few counts. J is TRBJ1-2 and V is TRBV20-1, with 8 bases lining up with TRBD1. Germline lookup yields CDR1 DFQATT and CDR2 SNEGSKA (reference sequence). The ends lost 0 bases at V and 7 bases at J; junction bases unmatched: 10. The CDR3 loop spans 15 amino acids. This CDR3 reads CSARESSDRGGGYTF. The CDR3 nucleotides read TGCAGTGCTAGAGAGTCCTCCGACAGGGGAGGTGGCTACACCTTC.

The V and J genes are TRBV7-9 and TRBJ1-1; D possibly corresponds to TRBD1 (6 bases). Germline values: CDR1 SEHNR, CDR2 FQNEAQ (reference sequence). V was pared by 5 bases and J by 1 base, with 14 bases between. The CDR3 spans 15 residues. CDR3 residues: CASSPIGGANTEAFF. CDR3 DNA sequence: TGTGCCAGCAGCCCAATCGGGGGGGCGAACACTGAAGCTTTCTTT.

This clonotype was seen only a few times. The chain carries TRBV15 and TRBJ2-3, with D unresolved. Germline values: CDR1 LNHNV, CDR2 YYDKDF (reference sequence). Trimming pared 0 bases from V and 6 bases from J, leaving 10 bases between. This CDR3 is built from 14 residues. CDR3 DNA sequence: TGTGCCACCAGCAGAGACCCTAACGCGGATACGCAGTATTTT. Residues: CATSRDPNADTQYF.

This clonotype was seen a few times. The rearrangement joins TRBV27 to TRBJ1-2; D unclear. Germline V lookup: CDR1 MNHEY, CDR2 SMNVEV (reference sequence). The CDR3 extends over 15 amino acids. The V and J ends lost 6 bases and 3 bases respectively, with 17 bases between them. In DNA form, the CDR3 reads TGTGCCAGCAGCGTCTCGGGCGGGATATACTATGGCTACACCTTC. It encodes CASSVSGGIYYGYTF.

The chain recombines TRBV20-1 with TRBJ1-1; D is unresolved. The CDR3 totals 11 residues. The germline V gene has CDR1 DFQATT and CDR2 SNEGSKA (reference sequence). The V and J ends lost 7 bases and 3 bases respectively, with 9 bases between them. CDR3 in amino acids: CSGRVDTEAFF. In DNA, the CDR3 is TGCAGTGGACGGGTTGACACTGAAGCTTTCTTT.

The gene calls are TRBV19 and TRBJ2-1; either TRBD1 or TRBD2 may fit D (5 bases each). CDR1 and CDR2 (germline): LNHDA, SQIVND (reference sequence). The CDR3 runs 13 residues. V was clipped by 5 bases and J by 5 bases, with 10 bases between them. The CDR3 loop reads CASSRDGDNEQFF. CDR3 sequence (DNA): TGTGCCAGTAGTCGGGACGGGGACAATGAGCAGTTCTTC.

The J gene is TRBJ2-7, the V gene TRBV6-6; 7 bases match TRBD2. Germline loops: CDR1 MNHNY, CDR2 SVGAGI (reference sequence). V was clipped by 2 bases and J by 2 bases; unmatched bases: 0. The CDR3 consists of 13 residues. Written as DNA, the CDR3 is TGTGCCAGCAGTTACGGGAGGGCCTACGAGCAGTACTTC. Translated: CASSYGRAYEQYF.